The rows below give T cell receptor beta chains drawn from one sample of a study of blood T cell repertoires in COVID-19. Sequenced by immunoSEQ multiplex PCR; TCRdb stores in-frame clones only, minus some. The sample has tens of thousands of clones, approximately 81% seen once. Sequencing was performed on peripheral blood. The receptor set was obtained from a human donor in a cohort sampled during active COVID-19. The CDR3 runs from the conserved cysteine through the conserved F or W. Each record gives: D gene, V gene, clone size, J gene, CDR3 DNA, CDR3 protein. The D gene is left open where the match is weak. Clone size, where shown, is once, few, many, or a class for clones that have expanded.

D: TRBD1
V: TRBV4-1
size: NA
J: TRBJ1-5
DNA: TGCGCCAGCAGCCCGGGACAGGGGAATCAGCCCCAGCATTTT
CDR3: CASSPGQGNQPQHF

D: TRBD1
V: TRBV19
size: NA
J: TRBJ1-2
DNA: TGTGCCAGTAGCCCACAGGGGACCCGCTATGGCTACACCTTC
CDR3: CASSPQGTRYGYTF

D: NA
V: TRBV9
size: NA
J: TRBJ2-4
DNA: TGTGCCAGCAGCAAGCGGGACATAGTCGAGGCCAAAAACATTCAGTACTTC
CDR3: CASSKRDIVEAKNIQYF

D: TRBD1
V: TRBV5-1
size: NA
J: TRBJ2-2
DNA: TGCGCCAGCAGCTGGACAGGCATGAACACCGGGGAGCTGTTTTTT
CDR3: CASSWTGMNTGELFF

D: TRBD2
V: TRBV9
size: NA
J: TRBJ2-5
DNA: TGTGCCAGCAGCGGGGGTCCGGGACTAGCGGGACAGACCCAGTACTTC
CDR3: CASSGGPGLAGQTQYF

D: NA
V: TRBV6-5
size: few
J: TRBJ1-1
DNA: TGTGCCAGCAGCAGTGACACTGAAGCTTTCTTT
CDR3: CASSSDTEAFF

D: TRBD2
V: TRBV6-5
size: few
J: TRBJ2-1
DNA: TGTGCCAGCAGGGGGACTAGCGCCTACAATGAGCAGTTCTTC
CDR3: CASRGTSAYNEQFF

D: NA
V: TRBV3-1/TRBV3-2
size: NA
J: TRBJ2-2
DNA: TGTGCCAGCAGCCAACACGGGTTCGACACCGGGGAGCTGTTTTTT
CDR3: CASSQHGFDTGELFF

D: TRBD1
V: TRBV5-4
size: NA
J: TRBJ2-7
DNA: TGTGCCAGCAGCCCAAAGCCTACGACAGGGGGCTACGAGCAGTACTTC
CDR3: CASSPKPTTGGYEQYF

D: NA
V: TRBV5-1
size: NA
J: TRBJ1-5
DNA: TGCGCCAGCAGCTTGGGAGGTGACAATCAGCCCCAGCATTTT
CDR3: CASSLGGDNQPQHF

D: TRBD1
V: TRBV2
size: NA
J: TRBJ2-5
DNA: TGTGCCAGCAGCTCCGGGACAGGGAGGGAGACCCAGTACTTC
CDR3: CASSSGTGRETQYF

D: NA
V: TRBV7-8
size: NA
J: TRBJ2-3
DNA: TGTGCCAGCAGCCTTAGTCACACCGGCGGTCCAGATACGCAGTATTTT
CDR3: CASSLSHTGGPDTQYF

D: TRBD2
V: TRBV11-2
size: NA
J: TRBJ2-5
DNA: TGTGCCAGCAGCTTAAAGCTCTCTAGCGGGGAAGAGACCCAGTACTTC
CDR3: CASSLKLSSGEETQYF

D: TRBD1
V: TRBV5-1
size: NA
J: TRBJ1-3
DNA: TGCGCCAGCAGCCCGGGACAGGCTGGAAACACCATATATTTT
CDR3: CASSPGQAGNTIYF

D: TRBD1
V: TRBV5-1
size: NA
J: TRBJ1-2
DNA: TGCGCCAGCAGCTCAGAGACAGGGGCTTGGGAGGGCTACACCTTC
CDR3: CASSSETGAWEGYTF

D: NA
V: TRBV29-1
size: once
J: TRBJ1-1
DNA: TGCAGCGTTGATGTAACAGGGAGGGGCACTGAAGCTTTCTTT
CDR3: CSVDVTGRGTEAFF

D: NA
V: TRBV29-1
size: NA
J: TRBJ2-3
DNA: TGCAGCGTTTCCCTGGGAAAGGGGAAGTATTTT
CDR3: CSVSLGKGKYF

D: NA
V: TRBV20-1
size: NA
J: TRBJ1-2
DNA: TGCAGTGCTAGTGAAGGGACTGGCTATGGCTACACCTTC
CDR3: CSASEGTGYGYTF

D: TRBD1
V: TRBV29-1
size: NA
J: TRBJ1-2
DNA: TGCAGCGCGGGACAGGGAAAAAGCTATGGCTACACCTTC
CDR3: CSAGQGKSYGYTF

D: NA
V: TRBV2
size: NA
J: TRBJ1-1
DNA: TGTGCCAGCAGGGGGGAGGGCAACACTGAAGCTTTCTTT
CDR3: CASRGEGNTEAFF

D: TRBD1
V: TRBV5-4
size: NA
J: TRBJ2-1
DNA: TGTGCCAGCAGCTGGACAGGGGGCATGGATGAGCAGTTCTTC
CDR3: CASSWTGGMDEQFF

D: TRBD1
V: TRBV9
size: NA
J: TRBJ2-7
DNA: TGTGCCAGCAGCCCTGGACAGGGGTCACTGGATCCTCCGTACTTC
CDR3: CASSPGQGSLDPPYF

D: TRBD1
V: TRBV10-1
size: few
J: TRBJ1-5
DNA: TGCGCCAGCAGTGCCGGGACAGGGCCTCAGCCCCAGCATTTT
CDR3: CASSAGTGPQPQHF

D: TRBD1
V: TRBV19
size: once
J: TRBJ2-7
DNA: TGTGCCAGTAGTATCGACTGGACAGGGCTGTACGAGCAGTACTTC
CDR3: CASSIDWTGLYEQYF

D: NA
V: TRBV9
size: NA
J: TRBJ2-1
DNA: TGTGCCAGCAGCGTAGAGAGACAGGTTCTCGATGAGCAGTTCTTC
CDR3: CASSVERQVLDEQFF

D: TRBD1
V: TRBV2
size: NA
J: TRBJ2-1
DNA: TGTGCCAGCAGTGAAGGGACAGGCTACAATGAGCAGTTCTTC
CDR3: CASSEGTGYNEQFF

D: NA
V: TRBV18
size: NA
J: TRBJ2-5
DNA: TGTGCCAGCTCACGACAGTTACAAGAGACCCAGTACTTC
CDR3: CASSRQLQETQYF

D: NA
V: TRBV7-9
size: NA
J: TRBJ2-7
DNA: TGTGCCAGCAGCTTAGGTCTAGGCGGGCAGTACTTC
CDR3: CASSLGLGGQYF

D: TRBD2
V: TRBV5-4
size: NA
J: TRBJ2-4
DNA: TGTGCCAGCAGCCAAAATAGCGGGGGCGGAAACATTCAGTACTTC
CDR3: CASSQNSGGGNIQYF

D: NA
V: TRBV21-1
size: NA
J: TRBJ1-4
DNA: TGTGCCAGCAGCGGGCCCGGGACATCTGCTAAGAATACAACTAATGAAAAACTGTTTTTT
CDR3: CASSGPGTSAKNTTNEKLFF

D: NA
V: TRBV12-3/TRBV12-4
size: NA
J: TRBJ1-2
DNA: TGTGCCAGCAGTTGGGGCTCATATGGCTACACCTTC
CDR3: CASSWGSYGYTF

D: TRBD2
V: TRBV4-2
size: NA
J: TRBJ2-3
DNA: TGTGCCACAGCGGGGGAAGGGGATACGCAGTATTTT
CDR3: CATAGEGDTQYF

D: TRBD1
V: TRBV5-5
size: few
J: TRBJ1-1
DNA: TGTGCCAGCAGCGCGGGGACAGGGGGCTTTGTTGAAGCTTTCTTT
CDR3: CASSAGTGGFVEAFF

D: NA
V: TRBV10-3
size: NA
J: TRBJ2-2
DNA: TGTGCCATCAGTGAGTCGAGGGGGAGCGGGGAGCTGTTTTTT
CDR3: CAISESRGSGELFF

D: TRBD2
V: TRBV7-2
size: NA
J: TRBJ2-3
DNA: TGTGCCAGCAGTTCAATCAAGCGGGGGATCACAGATACGCAGTATTTT
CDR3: CASSSIKRGITDTQYF

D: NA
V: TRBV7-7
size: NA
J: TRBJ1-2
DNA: TGTGCCAGCAGCAGACGACTCCCTGCTAACTATGGCTACACCTTC
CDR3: CASSRRLPANYGYTF

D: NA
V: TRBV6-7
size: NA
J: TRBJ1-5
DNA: TGTGCCAGCAGTAAAATCTGCAGGGATCAGCCCCAGCATTTT
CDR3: CASSKICRDQPQHF

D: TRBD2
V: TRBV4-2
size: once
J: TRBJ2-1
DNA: TGTGCCAGCAGCCCCCGGGGTAGCGGGGGGGGCTACAATGAGCAGTTCTTC
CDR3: CASSPRGSGGGYNEQFF

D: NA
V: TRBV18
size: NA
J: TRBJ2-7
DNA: TGTGCCAGCTCAACACCGAATCGAGTTAGCGAGCAGTACTTC
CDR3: CASSTPNRVSEQYF

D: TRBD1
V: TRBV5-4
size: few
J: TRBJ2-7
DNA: TGTGCCAGCAGCTTCCGGGACAGGGGGGCGTACGAGCAGTACTTC
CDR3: CASSFRDRGAYEQYF

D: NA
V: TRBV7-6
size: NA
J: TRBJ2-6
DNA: TGTGCCAGCAGCTTAGTGACAAGGACTGGGGCCAACGTCCTGACTTTC
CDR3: CASSLVTRTGANVLTF

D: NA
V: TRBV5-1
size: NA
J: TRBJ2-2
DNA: TGCGCCAGCAGCTTGGCCAACGAGCTAACCGGGGAGCTGTTTTTT
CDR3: CASSLANELTGELFF

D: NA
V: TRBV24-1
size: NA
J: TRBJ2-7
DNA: TGTGCCACCAGCCGGGACACCGACTACGAGCAGTACTTC
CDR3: CATSRDTDYEQYF

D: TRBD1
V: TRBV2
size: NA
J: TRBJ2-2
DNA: TGTGCCAGCAGGGGGCCCGGGACAGGGGTTAACACCGGGGAGCTGTTTTTT
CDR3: CASRGPGTGVNTGELFF

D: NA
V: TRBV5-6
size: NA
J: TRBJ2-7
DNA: TGTGCCAGCACCGTCGGCGGACTGGCTGACGAGCAGTACTTC
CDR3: CASTVGGLADEQYF